The 20 T cell receptor beta chains in this list originate from one sample, sequenced in a study of T-cell memory formation after mild COVID-19. TCRdb re-derived calls from the 5' RACE reads in MiXCR, one entry per CDR3 protein. The data show some 450,000 distinct CDR3 sequences, more than 15% seen once. The sample consisted of PBMCs or a T cell subset sorted from them (not recorded which). All receptors come from a man between 18 and 29 years old who had mild COVID-19 (a few samples of this study predate the infection). Cell type and time point are not known.

CDR3 DNA: TGTGCCAGCAGCGTAGACTTAGCGGGGGGCCGGCAGTACTTC. Its protein product is CASSVDLAGGRQYF. The chain has TRBV9 and TRBJ2-5; 10 nucleotides agree with TRBD2. Germline loops: CDR1 SGDLS, CDR2 YYNGEE. The V gene end was trimmed by 0 bases and the J gene end by 11 bases; junction bases not matched to a gene: 7. This CDR3 comprises 14 residues.

This clonotype showed up just a few times. The chain carries TRBV5-1 and TRBJ2-5; 15 nucleotides align to TRBD2. The length of the CDR3 is 16 residues. V shed 4 bases, J shed 5 bases, and the junction held 6 bases outside the gene matches. Germline assignment: CDR1 SGHRS and CDR2 YFSETQ. CDR3 nucleotides: TGCGCCAGCAGCCCGGGACTAGCGGGGGGCGGGGAGACCCAGTACTTC. Residues: CASSPGLAGGGETQYF.

The chain is built from TRBV9 and TRBJ2-5; D is uncertain. V gave up 2 bases and J gave up 5 bases, with 16 bases separating them. CDR1 is SGDLS, CDR2 YYNGEE, per germline. CDR3 length: 15 residues. DNA for the CDR3: TGTGCCAGCAGCGTCGGGTCTTCACCTGGGGAGACCCAGTACTTC. It yields the protein CASSVGSSPGETQYF.

The table lists this clonotype with a few counts. The chain recombines TRBV4-1 with TRBJ1-5, with D perhaps TRBD1 (5 bases). The CDR3 loop spans 16 amino acids. Trimming pared 0 bases from V and 7 bases from J, leaving 16 bases between. Germline CDR1 MGHRA, CDR2 YSYEKL. CDR3 sequence (DNA): TGCGCCAGCAGCCAAGAATTGGGGCAGGGTGGGCAGCCCCAGCATTTT. It encodes CASSQELGQGGQPQHF.

The rearrangement links TRBV5-1 to TRBJ2-3; TRBD1 or TRBD2 may be the D gene (6 bases each). Germline CDR1 and CDR2: SGHRS and YFSETQ. The V end was cut by 3 bases, the J end by 2 bases, with 13 bases between. The CDR3 covers 15 residues. This CDR3 reads CASSSGADLTDTQYF. Here the CDR3 DNA reads TGCGCCAGCAGCTCGGGGGCCGATCTCACAGATACGCAGTATTTT.

V and J are TRBV4-2 and TRBJ2-3, with TRBD2 matching 7 bases. The J segment lost 0 bases and the V segment lost 0 bases, leaving 6 bases of the junction unmatched. The V gene's germline CDR1 is LGHNA and CDR2 YNFKEQ. The CDR3 is 17 amino acids. The CDR3 sequence: CASSQDRTSDSTDTQYF. CDR3 in DNA: TGTGCCAGCAGCCAAGATAGAACTAGCGACAGCACAGATACGCAGTATTTT.

The J gene is TRBJ2-1, the V gene TRBV7-2; TRBD1 matches at 8 bases. V lost 5 bases, J lost 2 bases, and 5 bases stayed unmatched. The CDR3 totals 15 residues. Germline V lookup: CDR1 SGHTA, CDR2 FQGNSA. CDR3 sequence reads: CASSTQGQAYNEQFF. In DNA, the CDR3 is TGTGCCAGCAGCACCCAGGGACAGGCCTACAATGAGCAGTTCTTC.

This clonotype appeared many times. The V call is TRBV12-3 or TRBV12-4, the J call TRBJ1-1; D unresolved. The CDR3 is made up of 13 amino acids. Trimming shortened V by 1 base and J by 0 bases, and 3 bases separated the two germline ends. This chain's CDR3 is CASSLGLNTEAFF. The CDR3 DNA reads TGTGCCAGCAGTTTAGGATTGAACACTGAAGCTTTCTTT.

The chain joins TRBV5-4 to TRBJ2-7; D is perhaps TRBD1 (6 bases). Trimming shortened V by 0 bases and J by 6 bases, and 13 bases separated the two germline ends. This CDR3 is built from 14 residues. The germline V gene encodes CDR1 SGHNT and CDR2 YYREEE (reference sequence). The CDR3 sequence: CASSLGGTLGEQYF. The DNA of the CDR3 is TGTGCCAGCAGCTTGGGAGGGACACTCGGCGAGCAGTACTTC.

The chain joins TRBV27 to TRBJ2-7; tentatively, D is TRBD1 (5 bases). From germline, CDR1 is MNHEY and CDR2 SMNVEV (reference sequence). V lost 2 bases and J lost 1, with 12 bases in between. The CDR3 runs to 15 residues. The chain's CDR3 is CASSLVGADSYEQYF. In DNA, the CDR3 is TGTGCCAGCAGTTTAGTTGGGGCAGATTCCTACGAGCAGTACTTC.

This chain links TRBV5-4 with TRBJ2-1; D is unclear. This CDR3 has 12 amino acids. CDR1 and CDR2 (germline): SGHNT, YYREEE (reference sequence). Between the trimmed V and J ends, which lost 0 bases and 9 bases, there was a span of 7 bases. DNA of the CDR3: TGTGCCAGCAGCTTGGGCCCCACTGAGCAGTTCTTC. This gives the protein CASSLGPTEQFF.

This clonotype was found a few times. The chain has TRBV6-5 and TRBJ2-2; TRBD1 is a possible D gene (5 bases). The length of the CDR3 is 13 residues. V lost 6 bases, J lost 6 bases, and 11 bases lay in between. Per germline, CDR1 MNHEY and CDR2 SVGAGI. The DNA for the CDR3 is TGTGCCAGCAGCTACCAGGGTCCCGGGGAGCTGTTTTTT. It codes for CASSYQGPGELFF.

The chain couples TRBV19 to TRBJ2-2; TRBD2 matches 7 bases. The CDR3 consists of 15 residues. Germline V CDR1 and CDR2: LNHDA, SQIVND (reference sequence). V dropped 5 bases and J dropped 1; count of bases not matched to a gene: 4. For the CDR3, the DNA is TGTGCCAGTAGTTCGGTAGCGGGGAACACCGGGGAGCTGTTTTTT. Translation: CASSSVAGNTGELFF. Full variable domain (rest looked up from reference TRBV19 and TRBJ2-2): DGGITQSPKYLFRKEGQNVTLSCEQNLNHDAMYWYRQDPGQGLRLIYYSQIVNDFQKGDIAEGYSVSREKKESFPLTVTSAQKNPTAFYLCASSSVAGNTGELFFGEGSRLTVL.

J is TRBJ2-7 and V is TRBV6-5; possible D gene TRBD1, 5 bases. The CDR3 totals 11 residues. V dropped 3 bases and J dropped 12 bases, with 12 bases sitting between them. Germline CDR1 reads MNHEY; CDR2 reads SVGAGI. The CDR3, as DNA: TGTGCCAGCAGTTATCAGGGCGTAAGGTACTTC. Residues: CASSYQGVRYF.

This clonotype has only a few counts. The V gene is TRBV30, the J gene TRBJ2-1; D ambiguous. Germline assignment: CDR1 GTSNPN and CDR2 SVGIG (reference sequence). The CDR3 length is 15 residues. Trimming took off 5 bases at V and 0 bases at J, with 14 bases between the two ends. CDR3 bases: TGTGCCTGGCTTCCCCAAGCCAGCTCCTACAATGAGCAGTTCTTC. Protein: CAWLPQASSYNEQFF.

This clonotype was picked up a small number of times. CDR3 residues: CASSALGGYEQYV. For the CDR3, the DNA is TGTGCCAGCAGCGCGCTCGGGGGCTACGAGCAGTACGTC. J is TRBJ2-7 and V is TRBV6-1; maybe TRBD2 (6 bases). The CDR3 has 13 amino acids. Germline loops: CDR1 MNHNS, CDR2 SASEGT. V was trimmed by 6 bases and J by 3 bases, leaving 12 bases between them.

The rearrangement uses TRBV6-2 or TRBV6-3 and TRBJ2-5, with D possibly being TRBD2 (5 bases). The CDR3 has 12 amino acids. Germline V gene data show CDR1 as MNHEY and CDR2 as SVGEGT. With 2 bases removed from V and 5 bases from J, the gap between germline ends came to 6 bases. CDR3 bases: TGTGCCAGCAGTTACAGGGAGGAGACCCAGTACTTC. Translating it yields CASSYREETQYF.

The chain's CDR3 is CSADRPTGTSGAQGTYEQYF. The CDR3 DNA is TGCAGTGCCGATCGTCCCACTGGGACTAGCGGGGCACAAGGGACCTACGAGCAGTACTTC. This chain links TRBV20-1 with TRBJ2-7; 13 positions match TRBD2. CDR3 length: 20 residues. Germline V lookup: CDR1 DFQATT, CDR2 SNEGSKA (reference sequence). J gave up 2 bases and V 6 bases, and 22 bases lay outside the gene matches.

The J gene is TRBJ1-4, the V gene TRBV5-1; D perhaps matches TRBD1 (5 bases). Per the germline V gene, CDR1 is SGHRS and CDR2 is YFSETQ. There are 15 residues in the CDR3. Between the trimmed V and J ends, which lost 0 bases and 5 bases, there was a span of 11 bases. The CDR3 is CASSLAFRVNEKLFF. Here the CDR3 DNA reads TGCGCCAGCAGCTTGGCTTTCAGGGTGAATGAAAAACTGTTTTTT. The complete variable domain, with remaining parts taken from reference TRBV5-1 and TRBJ1-4, reads KAGVTQTPRYLIKTRGQQVTLSCSPISGHRSVSWYQQTPGQGLQFLFEYFSETQRNKGNFPGRFSGRQFSNSRSEMNVSTLELGDSALYLCASSLAFRVNEKLFFGSGTQLSVL.

This clonotype was observed a few times. The V gene is TRBV3-1, the J gene TRBJ2-7; D is uncertain. Germline V lookup: CDR1 LGHDT, CDR2 YNNKEL (reference sequence). V lost 1 base, J lost 3 bases, and 4 bases lay in between. The CDR3 length is 12 residues. This chain's CDR3 is CASSQGDYEQYF. In DNA, the CDR3 is TGTGCCAGCAGCCAAGGAGACTACGAGCAGTACTTC.